This T cell receptor beta chain was found in a study of cytomegalovirus exposure and HLA in healthy donors. Overall study: One earlier analysis, a look at 200 million or so T cells, found fewer than 140 million unique TCR beta sequences.

For this clone: Antigen: not known.

PCR primers comprised 60 Vbeta and 13 Jbeta primers. The protocol was immunoSEQ multiplex PCR, while the TCRdb copy is restricted to in-frame clones and leaves out a portion. The sample holds about 140,000 clones; around four fifths are singletons and the top ten take 1.4%. Regarding the study as a whole: Links to common viral pathogens appeared, in a later analysis, for several of the most significant clusters. Listed as cytomegalovirus-associated were roughly 180 TCR beta chains.

The specimen was PBMCs. This receptor was obtained from a man in his thirties or forties in good health and CMV-seropositive.

The DNA for the CDR3 is TGTGCCAGCAGCCCAGGGATGAAGCGGGAGGTCCCCATAACAGATACGCAGTATTTT. Its protein product is CASSPGMKREVPITDTQYF. This chain connects TRBV7-9 to TRBJ2-3, with 9 bases that match TRBD2. This CDR3 contains 19 residues. CDR1 and CDR2 (germline): SEHNR, FQNEAQ (reference sequence). J gave up 3 bases and V 5 bases, and 18 bases lay outside the gene matches.